This T cell receptor (beta chain) was documented in a study of T-cell memory formation after mild COVID-19. Study summary: The TCR clusters were mostly specific to one donor.

This clonotype turned up a few times. Its antigen is unidentified. 5'RACE primed from the constant segment yielded TCR alpha and TCR beta cDNA libraries bearing sample barcodes and UMIs. Via MiXCR, TCRdb re-called the 5' RACE reads, giving one row per CDR3 protein. The table has over 150,000 distinct CDR3 sequences, approximately 18% seen once. Findings of the study overall: Contracting CD4+ clones lay largely in CM and EM, with CD8+ ones residing in EMRA.

V shed 3 bases and J shed 4 bases, with 13 bases lying between them. This CDR3 spans 14 amino acids. The V gene's germline CDR1 is SGDLS and CDR2 YYNGEE. The chain recombines TRBV9 with TRBJ1-2; D may be TRBD1 (6 bases). The sample comprised PBMCs or a T cell subset sorted from them (not recorded which). The TCR originated in a man aged 18 to 35 who had mild COVID-19 (a few samples of this study predate the infection). Cell type and time point are not known. Here the CDR3 reads CASSAEGGAYGYTF. The CDR3 bases are TGTGCCAGCAGCGCCGAGGGGGGCGCCTATGGCTACACCTTC.